This record covers a single T cell receptor (beta chain). What it binds is not known. TCRdb's table, derived via immunoSEQ multiplex PCR, lists solely in-frame clones and lacks some. The sample includes more than 110,000 clones, approximately 90% of them seen just once. The data belong to a study of T cell responses to AZD1222 COVID-19 vaccine. Findings and limits, study-wide: Baseline testing showed seropositivity in only 6 or 7 AZD1222 recipients. Reports indicate that nearly half of spike-specific TCRs are directed at unmutated variant regions. Researchers took repertoire samples only after the peak T cell response had come.

Germline values: CDR1 MDHEN, CDR2 SYDVKM. CDR3 length: 13 residues. V lost 6 bases and J 2 bases, leaving 10 bases between the germline ends. The sequencing used peripheral blood, collected 28 days after the second AZD1222 dose. The chain combines TRBV28 with TRBJ1-2; tentative D call: TRBD1 (5 bases). The source of this sequence is an adult who received the AZD1222 COVID-19 vaccine. The CDR3 loop is CASRQDLNYGYTF. The CDR3 DNA reads as TGTGCCAGCAGACAGGACTTAAACTATGGCTACACCTTC.